This T cell receptor (beta chain) emerged from a study of blood T cell repertoires in COVID-19. Study information: Spain, Italy and the United States supplied samples that represented acute and convalescent COVID-19. PBMCs, B-cell-depleted T cells, or T cells provided the cDNA or gDNA that made up the material.

This clone was seen once. This sample includes further DNA sequences coding for the same CDR3. CDR3 length equals 13 residues. V was pared by 6 bases and J by 0 bases, with 8 bases between. Germline CDR1 reads SGHTA; CDR2 reads FQGNSA. TCRdb's copy holds only in-frame clones and misses some; the assay was immunoSEQ multiplex PCR. The sample lists 30,000 to 40,000 clones, roughly 88% occurring once. The source of this sequence is a woman in her 70s with active COVID-19. The chain employs TRBV7-2 and TRBJ1-1; D remains unclear. The material sequenced was peripheral blood. CDR3 in DNA: TGTGCCAGCAGTTTCACAGTGAACACTGAAGCTTTCTTT. Its translation: CASSFTVNTEAFF.